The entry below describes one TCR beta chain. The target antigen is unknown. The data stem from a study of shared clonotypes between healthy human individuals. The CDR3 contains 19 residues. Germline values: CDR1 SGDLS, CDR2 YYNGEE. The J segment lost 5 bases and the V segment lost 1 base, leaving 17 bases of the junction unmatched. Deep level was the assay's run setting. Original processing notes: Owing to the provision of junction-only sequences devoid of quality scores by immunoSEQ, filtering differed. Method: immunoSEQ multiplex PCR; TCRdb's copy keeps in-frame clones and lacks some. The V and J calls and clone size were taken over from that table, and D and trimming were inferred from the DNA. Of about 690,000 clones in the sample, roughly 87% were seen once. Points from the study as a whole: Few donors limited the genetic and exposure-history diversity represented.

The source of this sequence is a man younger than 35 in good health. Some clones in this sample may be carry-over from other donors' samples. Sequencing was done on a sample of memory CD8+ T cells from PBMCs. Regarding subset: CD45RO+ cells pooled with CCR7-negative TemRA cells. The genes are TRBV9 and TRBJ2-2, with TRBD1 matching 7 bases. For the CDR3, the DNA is TGTGCCAGCAGCGTAATGGCGGAACAGGGGTTAGTTCGTACCGGGGAGCTGTTTTTT. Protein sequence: CASSVMAEQGLVRTGELFF. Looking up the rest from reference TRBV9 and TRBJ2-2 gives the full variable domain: DSGVTQTPKHLITATGQRVTLRCSPRSGDLSVYWYQQSLDQGLQFLIQYYNGEERAKGNILERFSAQQFPDLHSELNLSSLELGDSALYFCASSVMAEQGLVRTGELFFGEGSRLTVL.